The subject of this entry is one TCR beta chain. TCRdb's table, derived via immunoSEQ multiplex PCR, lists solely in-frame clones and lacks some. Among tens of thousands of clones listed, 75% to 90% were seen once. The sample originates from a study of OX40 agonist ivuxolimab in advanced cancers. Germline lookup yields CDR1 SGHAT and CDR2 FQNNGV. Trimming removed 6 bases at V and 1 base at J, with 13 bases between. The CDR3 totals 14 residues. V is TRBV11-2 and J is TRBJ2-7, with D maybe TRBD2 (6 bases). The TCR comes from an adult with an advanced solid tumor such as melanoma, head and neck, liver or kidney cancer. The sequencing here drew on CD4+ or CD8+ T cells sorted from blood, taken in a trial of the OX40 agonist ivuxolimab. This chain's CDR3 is CASRAGFSSYEQYF. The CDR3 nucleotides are TGTGCCAGCAGGGCGGGATTTAGTTCCTACGAGCAGTACTTC.